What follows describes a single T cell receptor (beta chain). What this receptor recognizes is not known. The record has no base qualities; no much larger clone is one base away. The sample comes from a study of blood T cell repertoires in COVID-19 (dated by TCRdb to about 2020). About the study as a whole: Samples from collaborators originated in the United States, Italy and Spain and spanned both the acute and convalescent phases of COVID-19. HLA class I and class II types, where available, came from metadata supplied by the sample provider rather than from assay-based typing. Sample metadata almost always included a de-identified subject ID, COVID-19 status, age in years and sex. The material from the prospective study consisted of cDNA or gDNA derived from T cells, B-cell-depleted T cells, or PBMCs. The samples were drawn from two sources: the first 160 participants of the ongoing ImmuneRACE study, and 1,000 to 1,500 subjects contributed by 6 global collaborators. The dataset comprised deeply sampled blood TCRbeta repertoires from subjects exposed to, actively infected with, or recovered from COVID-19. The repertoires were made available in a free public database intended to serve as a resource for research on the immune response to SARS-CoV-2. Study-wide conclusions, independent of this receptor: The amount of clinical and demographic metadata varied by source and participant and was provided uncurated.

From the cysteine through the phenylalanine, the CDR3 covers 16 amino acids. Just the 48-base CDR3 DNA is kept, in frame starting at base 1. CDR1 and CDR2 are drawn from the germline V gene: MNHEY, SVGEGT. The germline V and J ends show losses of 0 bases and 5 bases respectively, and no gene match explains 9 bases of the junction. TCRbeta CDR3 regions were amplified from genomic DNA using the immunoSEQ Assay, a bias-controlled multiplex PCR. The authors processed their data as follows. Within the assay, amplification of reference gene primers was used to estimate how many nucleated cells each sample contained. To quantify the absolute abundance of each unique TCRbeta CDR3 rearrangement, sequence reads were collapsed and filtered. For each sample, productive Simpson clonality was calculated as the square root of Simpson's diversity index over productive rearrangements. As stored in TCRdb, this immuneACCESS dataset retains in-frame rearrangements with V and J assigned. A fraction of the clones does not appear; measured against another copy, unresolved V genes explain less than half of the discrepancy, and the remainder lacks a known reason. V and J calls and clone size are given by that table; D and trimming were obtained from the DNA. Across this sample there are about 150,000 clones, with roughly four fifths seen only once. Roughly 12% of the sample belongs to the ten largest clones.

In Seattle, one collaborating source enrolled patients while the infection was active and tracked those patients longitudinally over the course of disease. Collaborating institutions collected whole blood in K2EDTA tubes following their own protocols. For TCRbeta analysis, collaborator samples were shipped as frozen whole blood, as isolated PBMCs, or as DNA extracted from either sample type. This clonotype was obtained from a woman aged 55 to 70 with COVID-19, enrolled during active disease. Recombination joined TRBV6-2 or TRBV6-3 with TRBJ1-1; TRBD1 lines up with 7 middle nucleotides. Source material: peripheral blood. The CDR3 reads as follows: CASSYSNPGGLTEAFF. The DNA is TGTGCCAGCAGTTACTCGAATCCAGGGGGATTGACTGAAGCTTTCTTT.